This TCR beta chain was sequenced in a study of neurological immune-mediated disorders. Germline V gene data show CDR1 as SGDLS and CDR2 as YYNGEE. This CDR3 region has 14 residues. Trimming stripped 0 bases from V and 4 bases from J, with 7 bases between. This clonotype was seen many times. TCRdb re-analysed the 5' RACE reads in MiXCR, keeping a single row per CDR3 protein. This table has roughly 62,000 distinct CDR3 sequences, about 3.5% appearing once. The V call is TRBV9, the J call TRBJ1-4; no clear D. The sample taken for sequencing was PBMCs. The clonotype was recovered from a woman between 50 and 59 years old with multiple sclerosis. The CDR3 loop is CASSVGGDNEKLFF. The DNA of the CDR3 is TGTGCCAGCAGCGTAGGGGGTGATAATGAAAAACTGTTTTTT.